The TCR beta chain under discussion was sequenced for a study of radiotherapy plus CTLA-4 blockade in lung cancer. Study-level results: In blood, tumor-derived TCR clones expanded after radiotherapy plus ipilimumab.

Clones were read by immunoSEQ multiplex PCR, and TCRdb kept only the in-frame ones, dropping some. The table includes tens of thousands of clones, about four fifths detected once. On this clone itself: As yet, its antigen is unknown.

Focal radiation and CTLA-4 blockade (ipilimumab) were tested in chemo-refractory metastatic non-small-cell lung cancer patients. The V segment lost 6 bases and the J segment 5 bases; nucleotides outside the gene matches: 6. This CDR3 has 13 amino acids. Germline V gene data show CDR1 as MNHNS and CDR2 as SASEGT. The TCR was taken from a human donor with non-small cell lung cancer that progressed on radiotherapy plus ipilimumab. The chain recombines TRBV6-1 with TRBJ2-5, with 7 nucleotides matching TRBD1. The sequences come from peripheral blood, collected from a patient treated with radiotherapy plus ipilimumab. CDR3 DNA sequence: TGTGCCAGCAGAGACAGGGATCGGGAGACCCAGTACTTC. Its translation is CASRDRDRETQYF.